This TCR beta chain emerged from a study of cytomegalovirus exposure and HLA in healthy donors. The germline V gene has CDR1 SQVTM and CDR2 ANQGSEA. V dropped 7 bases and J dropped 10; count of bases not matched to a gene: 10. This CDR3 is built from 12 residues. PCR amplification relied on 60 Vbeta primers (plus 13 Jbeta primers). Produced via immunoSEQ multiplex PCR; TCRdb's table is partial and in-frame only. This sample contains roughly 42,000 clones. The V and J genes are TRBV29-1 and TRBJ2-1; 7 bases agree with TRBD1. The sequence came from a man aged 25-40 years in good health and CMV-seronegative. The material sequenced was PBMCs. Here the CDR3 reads CSGGQAAGEQFF. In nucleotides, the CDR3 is TGCAGCGGAGGACAGGCTGCAGGGGAGCAGTTCTTC.